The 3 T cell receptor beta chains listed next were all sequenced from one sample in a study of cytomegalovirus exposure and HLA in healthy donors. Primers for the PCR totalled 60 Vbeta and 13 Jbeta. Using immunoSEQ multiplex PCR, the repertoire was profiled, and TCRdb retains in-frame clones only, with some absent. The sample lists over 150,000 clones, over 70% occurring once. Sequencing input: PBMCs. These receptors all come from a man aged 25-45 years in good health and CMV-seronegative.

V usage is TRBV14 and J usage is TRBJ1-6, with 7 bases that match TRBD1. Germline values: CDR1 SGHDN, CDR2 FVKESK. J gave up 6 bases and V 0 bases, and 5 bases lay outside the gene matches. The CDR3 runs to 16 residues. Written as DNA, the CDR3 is TGTGCCAGCAGCCAAGAAAAGGGGGCTCCTAATTCACCCCTCCACTTT. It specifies CASSQEKGAPNSPLHF.

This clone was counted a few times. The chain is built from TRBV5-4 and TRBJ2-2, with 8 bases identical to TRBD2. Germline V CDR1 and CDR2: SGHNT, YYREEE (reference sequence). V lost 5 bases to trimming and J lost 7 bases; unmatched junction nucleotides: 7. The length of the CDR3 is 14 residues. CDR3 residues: CASSPGTSVGELFF. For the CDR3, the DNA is TGTGCCAGCAGTCCCGGGACTAGTGTCGGGGAGCTGTTTTTT.

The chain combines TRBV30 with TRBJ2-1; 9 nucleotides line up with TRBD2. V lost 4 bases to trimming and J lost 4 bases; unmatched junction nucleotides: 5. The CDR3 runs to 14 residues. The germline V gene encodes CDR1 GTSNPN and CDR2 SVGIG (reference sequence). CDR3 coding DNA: TGTGCCTGGACCATTGCGGGAGGGTACAATGAGCAGTTCTTC. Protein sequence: CAWTIAGGYNEQFF.